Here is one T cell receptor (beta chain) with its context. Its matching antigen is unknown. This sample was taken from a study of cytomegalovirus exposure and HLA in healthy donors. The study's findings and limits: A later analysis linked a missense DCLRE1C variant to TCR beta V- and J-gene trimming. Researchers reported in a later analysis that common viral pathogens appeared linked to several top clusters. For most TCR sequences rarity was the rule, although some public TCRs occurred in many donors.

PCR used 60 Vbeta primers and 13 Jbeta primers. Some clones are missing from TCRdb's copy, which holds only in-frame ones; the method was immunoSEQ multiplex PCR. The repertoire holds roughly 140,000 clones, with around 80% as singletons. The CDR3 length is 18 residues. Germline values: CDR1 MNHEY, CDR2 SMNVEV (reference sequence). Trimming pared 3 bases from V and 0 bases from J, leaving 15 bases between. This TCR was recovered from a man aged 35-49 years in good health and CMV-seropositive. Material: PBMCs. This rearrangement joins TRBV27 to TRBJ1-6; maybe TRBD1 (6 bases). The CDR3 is CASSFGRGGGSYNSPLHF. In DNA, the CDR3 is TGTGCCAGCAGTTTCGGCAGGGGCGGCGGCTCCTATAATTCACCCCTCCACTTT.